Below, 30 T cell receptor beta chains from the same sample are listed, as sequenced in a study of Ad26.COV2.S vaccination and SARS-CoV-2 variants. The repertoire was sequenced with immunoSEQ multiplex PCR; TCRdb's copy has only in-frame clones and lacks some. This sample yields hundreds of thousands of clones, of which 86% are seen a single time; around a tenth belongs to the top ten. Treatment indicated: roughly 20 received Ad26.COV2.S at low or high dose, single or two shots; 5 received placebo; per-sample allocation not given. After the first vaccine or placebo injection, samples were drawn on day 63. This material consisted of peripheral blood, taken in a trial of Ad26.COV2.S vaccine versus placebo. These receptors were collected from a person aged 18-65 years who received the Ad26.COV2.S COVID-19 vaccine or a placebo.

The chain recombines TRBV5-1 with TRBJ1-1; a possible D gene is TRBD1 (5 bases). V lost 4 bases and J 3 bases, leaving 22 bases between the germline ends. The CDR3 covers 17 residues. Per the germline V gene, CDR1 is SGHRS and CDR2 is YFSETQ. The chain's CDR3 is CASSPRGVADGDTEAFF. The CDR3 DNA follows: TGCGCCAGCAGCCCCCGGGGGGTAGCAGATGGGGACACTGAAGCTTTCTTT.

The chain combines TRBV5-1 with TRBJ1-3; D gene ambiguous. The V end lost 4 bases, the J end lost 2 bases, and 22 bases lay between the germline ends. This CDR3 spans 18 amino acids. Germline loops: CDR1 SGHRS, CDR2 YFSETQ. The CDR3 DNA follows: TGCGCCAGCAGCCGTTCTCCAAGGACTGAAGGTCCTGGAAACACCATATATTTT. Translation gives CASSRSPRTEGPGNTIYF.

The chain recombines TRBV27 with TRBJ1-4; 11 bases are a match to TRBD1. Trimming cost V 7 bases and J 7 bases; bases outside gene matches: 5. The CDR3 extends over 14 amino acids. Germline loops: CDR1 MNHEY, CDR2 SMNVEV (reference sequence). The CDR3 DNA reads as TGTGCCAGCAAGCGGGGACAGGGGGGTGAAAAACTGTTTTTT. Translated, it gives CASKRGQGGEKLFF.

This chain uses TRBV4-3 with TRBJ1-1, with TRBD1 as a possible D gene (5 bases). This CDR3 has 16 residues. Germline CDR1 reads LGHNA; CDR2 reads YSLEER. V lost 0 bases, J lost 5 bases, and 16 bases lay in between. The CDR3 reads CASSQDPPGRWTEAFF. CDR3 DNA sequence: TGCGCCAGCAGCCAAGATCCCCCAGGGAGGTGGACTGAAGCTTTCTTT.

Ten or more counts support this clone. This sequence joins TRBV5-4 and TRBJ2-1, with D tentatively TRBD2 (5 bases). This CDR3 contains 16 residues. CDR1 is SGHNT, CDR2 YYREEE, per germline (reference sequence). Trimming shortened V by 3 bases and J by 0 bases, and 13 bases separated the two germline ends. CDR3 DNA: TGTGCCAGCAGCTGGGAGCGGATTGACTCCTACAATGAGCAGTTCTTC. This translates into CASSWERIDSYNEQFF.

This clone was recorded only once. This chain uses TRBV6-5 with TRBJ1-2; D call uncertain. Germline CDR1 is MNHEY and CDR2 is SVGAGI. The CDR3 covers 14 residues. The germline V and J ends were trimmed by 7 bases and 2 bases, with 14 bases remaining between them. The CDR3 is CASKPGPGNYGYTF. DNA for the CDR3: TGTGCCAGCAAACCGGGTCCCGGAAACTATGGCTACACCTTC.

The chain recombines TRBV28 with TRBJ1-5, with TRBD1 identical over 8 bases. V was pared by 6 bases and J by 2 bases, with 6 bases of the junction left unmatched. CDR1 MDHEN and CDR2 SYDVKM come from the germline V gene. The CDR3 is 15 amino acids. The CDR3 here is CASRPTGEGNQPQHF. The CDR3 nucleotides are TGTGCCAGCAGGCCGACAGGGGAGGGCAATCAGCCCCAGCATTTT.

CDR3 protein: CASSVQGGDGYTF. In DNA, the CDR3 is TGCGCCAGCAGCGTACAGGGGGGAGATGGCTACACCTTC. The chain is built from TRBV5-1 and TRBJ1-2, with TRBD1 identical over 8 bases. The CDR3 sequence is 13 residues long. From germline, CDR1 is SGHRS and CDR2 YFSETQ. J gave up 6 bases and V 4 bases, and 5 bases lay outside the gene matches.

This clone was detected a few times. CDR3 sequence reads: CAWSRGAGADGNTQYF. The CDR3 region has the DNA TGTGCCTGGAGCCGGGGGGCAGGGGCGGATGGAAATACGCAGTATTTT. The chain is built from TRBV30 and TRBJ2-3, with a weak D call TRBD2 (7 bases). Trimming removed 3 bases from V and 7 bases from J, with 23 bases in between. CDR1 GTSNPN and CDR2 SVGIG come from the germline V gene (reference sequence). This CDR3 comprises 16 residues.

This clone was picked up a small number of times. V gene TRBV7-9 combines with J gene TRBJ1-2; TRBD1 matches at 10 bases. The CDR3 is made up of 15 amino acids. Germline V gives CDR1 SEHNR, CDR2 FQNEAQ (reference sequence). V lost 5 bases to trimming and J lost 3 bases; unmatched junction nucleotides: 6. As DNA, the CDR3 is TGTGCCAGCAGCCCGAGACAGGGGGCAGACTATGGCTACACCTTC. Translation: CASSPRQGADYGYTF.

The DNA for the CDR3 is TGCGCCAGCAGCTTTACAGGGCGGGAAAAACTGTTTTTT. It is translated as CASSFTGREKLFF. The J gene is TRBJ1-4, the V gene TRBV5-1; D is perhaps TRBD1 (6 bases). V lost 2 bases and J lost 8, with 10 bases in between. This CDR3 contains 13 residues. The germline CDR1 and CDR2 sequences are SGHRS and YFSETQ.

The V gene is TRBV24-1, the J gene TRBJ2-1; possibly TRBD1 or TRBD2 for D (5 bases each). Germline-derived CDR1 and CDR2 are KGHDR and SFDVKD. This CDR3 spans 14 amino acids. Trimming cost V 0 bases and J 16 bases, with 18 bases left between them. The CDR3 spells CATSDLGTRVELFF. CDR3 DNA sequence: TGTGCCACCAGTGATTTGGGGACCCGAGTAGAGCTTTTCTTC.

CDR3 DNA sequence: TGTGCCAGCAGGACAGGCGGCTTGGTTGGAAACACCATATATTTT. Protein sequence: CASRTGGLVGNTIYF. V is TRBV2 and J is TRBJ1-3, with D perhaps matching TRBD1 (6 bases). V lost 6 bases and J 3 bases, leaving 15 bases between the germline ends. Germline CDR1 SNHLY, CDR2 FYNNEI. The CDR3 has 15 amino acids. The whole variable domain, remainder taken from reference TRBV2 and TRBJ1-3, is EPEVTQTPSHQVTQMGQEVILRCVPISNHLYFYWYRQILGQKVEFLVSFYNNEISEKSEIFDDQFSVERPDGSNFTLKIRSTKLEDSAMYFCASRTGGLVGNTIYFGEGSWLTVV.

This chain joins TRBV5-1 and TRBJ1-4; 7 bases are a match to TRBD1. Trimming at V came to 10 bases and at J to 5 bases, leaving 11 bases not matched to a gene. The CDR3 runs to 14 residues. Per germline, CDR1 SGHRS and CDR2 YFSETQ. The CDR3 protein is CARILGTENEKLFF. The CDR3 DNA follows: TGCGCCCGGATTCTCGGGACAGAAAATGAAAAACTGTTTTTT.

This rearrangement joins TRBV27 to TRBJ2-3; 10 nucleotides agree with TRBD2. J lost 9 bases, V lost 3 bases, and 9 bases had no gene match. From germline, CDR1 is MNHEY and CDR2 SMNVEV (reference sequence). The CDR3 spans 15 residues. CDR3 sequence: CASSFEAGGPQTQYF. The CDR3 DNA sequence: TGTGCCAGCAGTTTTGAAGCGGGGGGGCCCCAAACGCAGTATTTT.

V is TRBV5-6 and J is TRBJ2-5; no reliable D call. The V and J ends lost 3 bases and 0 bases respectively, with 12 bases between them. Germline values: CDR1 SGHDT, CDR2 YYEEEE. The CDR3 has 15 amino acids. CDR3 coding DNA: TGTGCCAGCAGCTCCCCCGACTGGAACCAAGAGACCCAGTACTTC. Protein product: CASSSPDWNQETQYF.

The V gene is TRBV18, the J gene TRBJ1-1; D not certain. Germline V CDR1 and CDR2: KGHSH, LQKENI. CDR3 length equals 13 residues. The ends were cut back, 6 bases at V and 0 bases at J, with 8 bases in the middle. The DNA for the CDR3 is TGTGCCAGCTCTGAGATCATGAACACTGAAGCTTTCTTT. Translation: CASSEIMNTEAFF. Full variable domain (remainder filled in from reference TRBV18 and TRBJ1-1): NAGVMQNPRHLVRRRGQEARLRCSPMKGHSHVYWYRQLPEEGLKFMVYLQKENIIDESGMPKERFSAEFPKEGPSILRIQQVVRGDSAAYFCASSEIMNTEAFFGQGTRLTVV.

The chain recombines TRBV5-6 with TRBJ1-3; weak D call: TRBD1 (5 bases). Germline CDR1 and CDR2: SGHDT and YYEEEE. V was cut by 6 bases and J by 0 bases, with 10 bases left in between. The CDR3 extends over 14 amino acids. CDR3 amino acids: CASIGTGSGNTIYF. The DNA for the CDR3 is TGTGCCAGCATCGGGACGGGCTCTGGAAACACCATATATTTT.

This clone was seen once. This chain connects TRBV5-1 to TRBJ2-3, with D possibly matching TRBD1 (5 bases). The CDR3 consists of 15 residues. The ends were cut back, 0 bases at V and 6 bases at J, with 14 bases in the middle. Germline-derived CDR1 and CDR2 are SGHRS and YFSETQ. CDR3 loop: CASSLEGRDSDTQYF. CDR3 DNA sequence: TGCGCCAGCAGCTTGGAGGGGCGAGATAGCGATACGCAGTATTTT.

The rearrangement joins TRBV7-6 to TRBJ1-4; D unresolved. This CDR3 has 15 residues. Germline V lookup: CDR1 SGHVS, CDR2 FNYEAQ. Deletions cut 5 bases from V and 0 bases from J, with 10 bases between. The CDR3 DNA follows: TGTGCCAGCAGCCTGACCTCTGCAACTAATGAAAAACTGTTTTTT. This sequence encodes CASSLTSATNEKLFF.

CDR3 protein: CASSTLISGTDTQYF. The DNA for the CDR3 is TGTGCCAGTAGTACCCTTATTTCAGGCACAGATACGCAGTATTTT. This chain joins TRBV19 and TRBJ2-3, with D hard to call. The CDR3 totals 15 residues. V lost 4 bases and J 1 base, leaving 12 bases between the germline ends. CDR1 is LNHDA, CDR2 SQIVND, per germline (reference sequence).

The chain combines TRBV7-9 with TRBJ2-3; the D gene is possibly TRBD1 (6 bases). The CDR3 covers 16 residues. Per germline, CDR1 SEHNR and CDR2 FQNEAQ (reference sequence). V lost 5 bases to trimming and J lost 4 bases, with 19 bases between them. The CDR3 is CASSPPTGSVADTQYF. The CDR3 nucleotides are TGTGCCAGCAGCCCCCCAACAGGGAGTGTCGCAGATACGCAGTATTTT.

The CDR3 protein is CASSAHHSGGAVYNEQFF. The CDR3 DNA follows: TGTGCCAGCAGCGCCCATCACAGCGGGGGGGCCGTCTACAATGAGCAGTTCTTC. The chain links TRBV3-1 (or the pseudogene TRBV3-2) to TRBJ2-1; 10 nucleotides agree with TRBD2. CDR1 is LGHDT, CDR2 YNNKEL, per germline (reference sequence). The CDR3 extends over 18 amino acids. The V segment lost 5 bases and the J segment 3 bases; nucleotides outside the gene matches: 13.

This chain uses TRBV10-3 with TRBJ1-5; D is ambiguous. This CDR3 has 16 amino acids. Germline V lookup: CDR1 ENHRY, CDR2 SYGVKD. Trimming took 0 bases from V and 4 from J, leaving 13 bases between them. CDR3 region: CAISESKGLANQPQHF. The CDR3 DNA is TGTGCCATCAGTGAGTCGAAAGGGCTAGCTAATCAGCCCCAGCATTTT.

This chain connects TRBV11-2 to TRBJ2-2, with D perhaps matching TRBD2 (5 bases). The CDR3 length is 15 residues. V was pared by 7 bases and J by 0 bases, with 12 bases between. In germline, CDR1 is SGHAT, CDR2 FQNNGV. CDR3 bases: TGTGCCAGCACTTCTGGGGAGACGAACACCGGGGAGCTGTTTTTT. It codes for CASTSGETNTGELFF.

V usage is TRBV2 and J usage is TRBJ1-1, with 8 positions matching TRBD1. The CDR3 loop spans 17 amino acids. Germline V gene data show CDR1 as SNHLY and CDR2 as FYNNEI. V lost 1 base and J lost 5; bases outside the gene matches: 12. This chain's CDR3 is CASSEGLAGGDGTEAFF. In DNA, the CDR3 is TGTGCCAGCAGTGAAGGATTGGCAGGGGGCGATGGGACTGAAGCTTTCTTT.

The rearrangement links TRBV18 to TRBJ1-3; no clear D gene. Germline assignment: CDR1 KGHSH and CDR2 LQKENI. V was shortened by 3 bases and J by 0 bases, with 12 bases between the two germline ends. The CDR3 is 16 amino acids. CDR3 coding DNA: TGTGCCAGCTCACCTGGTATCAGACCCTCTGGAAACACCATATATTTT. This gives the protein CASSPGIRPSGNTIYF.

The chain uses TRBV5-4 and TRBJ2-1, with D perhaps matching TRBD2 (6 bases). V was trimmed by 9 bases and J by 6 bases, leaving 25 bases between them. CDR1 SGHNT and CDR2 YYREEE come from the germline V gene (reference sequence). CDR3 length: 16 amino acids. CDR3 DNA sequence: TGTGCCATCCCTGGGCACCGGGACTCGAGGGGCAATGAGCAGTTCTTC. As protein: CAIPGHRDSRGNEQFF.

J is TRBJ1-1 and V is TRBV4-2; D is uncertain. V was trimmed by 0 bases and J by 0 bases, leaving 8 bases between them. The CDR3 has 15 residues. The germline V gene encodes CDR1 LGHNA and CDR2 YNFKEQ. This CDR3 is CASSQDFGVNTEAFF. In DNA, the CDR3 is TGTGCCAGCAGCCAAGATTTCGGAGTGAACACTGAAGCTTTCTTT.

This sequence joins TRBV2 and TRBJ1-5; tentative D call: TRBD1 (6 bases). This CDR3 is 15 amino acids long. The germline V gene has CDR1 SNHLY and CDR2 FYNNEI. With 6 bases removed from V and 0 bases from J, the gap between germline ends came to 12 bases. CDR3 in amino acids: CASSQTGPSNQPQHF. CDR3 DNA sequence: TGTGCCAGCAGCCAGACAGGACCTAGCAATCAGCCCCAGCATTTT.